The 6 T cell receptor beta chains below come from one sample, sequenced in a study of blood T cell repertoires in COVID-19. Some clones are missing from TCRdb's copy, which holds only in-frame ones; the method was immunoSEQ multiplex PCR. Of around 200,000 clones listed, 88% are singletons. Sequencing was done on a sample of PBMCs or T cells enriched from blood (not recorded which). All receptors derive from a woman aged 25-40 years who had recovered from COVID-19.

The chain combines TRBV5-4 with TRBJ2-5; 7 bases are a match to TRBD1. V lost 2 bases and J lost 2; bases outside the gene matches: 6. Germline CDR1 is SGHNT and CDR2 is YYREEE (reference sequence). This CDR3 contains 15 residues. This chain's CDR3 is CASSLNSRGQETQYF. The CDR3, as DNA: TGTGCCAGCAGCTTAAATAGCAGGGGGCAAGAGACCCAGTACTTC.

The chain joins TRBV21-1 to TRBJ2-1; the listed D gene, TRBD1, was not tested against the DNA. TRBV21-1 is reported as a pseudogene. The CDR3 runs 14 residues. Written as DNA, the CDR3 is TGTGCCAGCAGCAACCACGACACCCACAATGAGCAGTTCTTC. Its translation is CASSNHDTHNEQFF.

This clone is termed medium-sized (0.01 to 0.1%). The chain uses TRBV7-9 and TRBJ2-3; 9 positions agree with TRBD2. The CDR3 consists of 16 residues. The germline CDR1 and CDR2 sequences are SEHNR and FQNEAQ (reference sequence). Germline trimming cut 5 bases from V and 5 bases from J; bases unmatched to any gene: 11. In DNA form, the CDR3 reads TGTGCCAGCAGCCCCTATTCTAGCGGGGATGTAGATACGCAGTATTTT. Its protein product is CASSPYSSGDVDTQYF.

The rearrangement links TRBV5-5 to TRBJ2-7; weak D call: TRBD2 (6 bases). The V end lost 3 bases, the J end lost 3 bases, and 13 bases lay between the germline ends. The CDR3 covers 14 residues. Germline V gene sequence: CDR1 SGHKS, CDR2 YYEKEE (reference sequence). CDR3 region: CASSSRWGVYEQYF. For the CDR3, the DNA is TGTGCCAGCAGCTCCCGGTGGGGGGTCTACGAGCAGTACTTC.

The chain couples TRBV9 to TRBJ2-1; no reliable D call. Per the germline V gene, CDR1 is SGDLS and CDR2 is YYNGEE. Deletions cut 0 bases from V and 9 bases from J, with 10 bases between. This CDR3 has 13 residues. For the CDR3, the DNA is TGTGCCAGCAGCGTAGACTACTTCACTGAGCAGTTCTTC. Its translation is CASSVDYFTEQFF.

This chain links TRBV29-1 with TRBJ2-2; 11 bases are a match to TRBD1. After removal of 5 bases from V and 3 bases from J, the junction contained 8 bases not matched to a gene. CDR1 and CDR2 from the germline V gene are SQVTM and ANQGSEA. This CDR3 spans 16 amino acids. The CDR3 DNA follows: TGCAGCGTTCCGGGACAGGGGGAGTCGGACACCGGGGAGCTGTTTTTT. Translating gives CSVPGQGESDTGELFF.